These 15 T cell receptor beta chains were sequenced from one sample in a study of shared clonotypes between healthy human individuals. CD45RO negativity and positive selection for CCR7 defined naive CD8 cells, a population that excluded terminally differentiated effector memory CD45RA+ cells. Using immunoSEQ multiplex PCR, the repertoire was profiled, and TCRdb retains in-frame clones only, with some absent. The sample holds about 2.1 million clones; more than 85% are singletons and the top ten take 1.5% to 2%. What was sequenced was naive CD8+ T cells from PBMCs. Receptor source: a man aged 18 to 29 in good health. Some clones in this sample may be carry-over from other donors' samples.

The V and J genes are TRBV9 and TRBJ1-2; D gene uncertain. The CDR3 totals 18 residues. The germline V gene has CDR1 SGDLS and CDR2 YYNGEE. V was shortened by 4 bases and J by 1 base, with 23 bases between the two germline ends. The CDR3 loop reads CASSLPLEGRSLNYGYTF. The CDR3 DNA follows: TGTGCCAGCAGCCTCCCCTTAGAAGGGCGCAGCCTTAACTATGGCTACACCTTC.

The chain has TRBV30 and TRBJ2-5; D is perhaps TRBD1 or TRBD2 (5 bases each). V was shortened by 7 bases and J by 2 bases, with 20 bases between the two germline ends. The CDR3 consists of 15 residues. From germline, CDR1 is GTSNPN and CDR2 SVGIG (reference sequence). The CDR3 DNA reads TGTGCCTTCTCCGGGACCTACAACCCACAAGAGACCCAGTACTTC. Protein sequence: CAFSGTYNPQETQYF.

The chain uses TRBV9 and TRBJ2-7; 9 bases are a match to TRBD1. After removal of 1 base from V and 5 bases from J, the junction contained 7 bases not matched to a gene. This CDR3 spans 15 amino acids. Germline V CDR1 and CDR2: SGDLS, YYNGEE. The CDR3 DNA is TGTGCCAGCAGCGTACAGGACAGGGGAGGCGACGAGCAGTACTTC. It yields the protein CASSVQDRGGDEQYF.

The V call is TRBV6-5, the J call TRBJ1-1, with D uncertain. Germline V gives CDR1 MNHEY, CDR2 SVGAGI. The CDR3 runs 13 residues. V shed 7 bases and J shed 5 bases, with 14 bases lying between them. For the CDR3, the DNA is TGTGCCAGCAACCTTGACACCGGGACTGAAGCTTTCTTT. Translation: CASNLDTGTEAFF.

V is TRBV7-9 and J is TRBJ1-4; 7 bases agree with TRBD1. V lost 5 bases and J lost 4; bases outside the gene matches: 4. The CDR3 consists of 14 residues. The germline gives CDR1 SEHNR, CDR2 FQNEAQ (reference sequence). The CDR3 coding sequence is TGTGCCAGCAGCGGGGACAGATATAATGAAAAACTGTTTTTT. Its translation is CASSGDRYNEKLFF.

DNA for the CDR3: TGTGCCAGCAGCTTGAGATCGTACCAAGAGACCCAGTACTTC. Protein: CASSLRSYQETQYF. The chain recombines TRBV5-4 with TRBJ2-5; D call uncertain. This CDR3 is built from 14 residues. Germline CDR1 is SGHNT and CDR2 is YYREEE (reference sequence). The ends were cut back, 1 base at V and 0 bases at J, with 7 bases in the middle.

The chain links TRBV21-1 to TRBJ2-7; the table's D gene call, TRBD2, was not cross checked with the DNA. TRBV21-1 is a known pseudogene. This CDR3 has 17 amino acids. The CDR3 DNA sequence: TGTGCCAGCAGCAAATTTTCGGGGACTAGCGGTTCCTACGAGCAGTACTTC. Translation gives CASSKFSGTSGSYEQYF.

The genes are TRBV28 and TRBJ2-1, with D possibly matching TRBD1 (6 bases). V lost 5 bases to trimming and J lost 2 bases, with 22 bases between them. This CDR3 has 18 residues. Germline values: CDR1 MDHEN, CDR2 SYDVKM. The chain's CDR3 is CASSVPGHLETPYNEQFF. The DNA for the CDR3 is TGTGCCAGCAGTGTCCCGGGACACCTTGAGACCCCCTACAATGAGCAGTTCTTC. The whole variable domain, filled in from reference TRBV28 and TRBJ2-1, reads DVKVTQSSRYLVKRTGEKVFLECVQDMDHENMFWYRQDPGLGLRLIYFSYDVKMKEKGDIPEGYSVSREKKERFSLILESASTNQTSMYLCASSVPGHLETPYNEQFFGPGTRLTVL.

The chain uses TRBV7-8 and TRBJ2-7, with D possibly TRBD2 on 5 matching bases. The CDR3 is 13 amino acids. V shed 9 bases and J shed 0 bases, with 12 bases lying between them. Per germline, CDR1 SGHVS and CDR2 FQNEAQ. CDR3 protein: CASSGGSSYEQYF. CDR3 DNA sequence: TGTGCCAGTTCGGGTGGGAGCTCCTACGAGCAGTACTTC.

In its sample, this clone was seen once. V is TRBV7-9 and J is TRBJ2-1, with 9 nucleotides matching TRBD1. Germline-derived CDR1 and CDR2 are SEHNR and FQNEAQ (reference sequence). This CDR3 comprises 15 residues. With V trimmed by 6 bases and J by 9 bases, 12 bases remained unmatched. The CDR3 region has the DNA TGTGCCAGCAGTTTCGCCGGGACAGGGATGGGTGAGCAGTTCTTC. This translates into CASSFAGTGMGEQFF. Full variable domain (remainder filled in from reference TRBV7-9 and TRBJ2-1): DTGVSQNPRHKITKRGQNVTFRCDPISEHNRLYWYRQTLGQGPEFLTYFQNEAQLEKSRLLSDRFSAERPKGSFSTLEIQRTEQGDSAMYLCASSFAGTGMGEQFFGPGTRLTVL.

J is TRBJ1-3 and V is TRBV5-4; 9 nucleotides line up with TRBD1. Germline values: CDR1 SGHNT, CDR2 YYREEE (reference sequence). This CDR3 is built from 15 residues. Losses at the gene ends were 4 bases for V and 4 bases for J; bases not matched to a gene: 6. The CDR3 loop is CASSPDRGKGNTIYF. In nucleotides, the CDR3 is TGTGCCAGCAGCCCCGACAGGGGGAAAGGAAACACCATATATTTT.

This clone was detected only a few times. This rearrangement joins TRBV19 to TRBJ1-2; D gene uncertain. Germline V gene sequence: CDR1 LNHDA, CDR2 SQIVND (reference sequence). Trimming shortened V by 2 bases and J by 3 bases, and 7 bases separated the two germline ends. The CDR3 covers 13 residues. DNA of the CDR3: TGTGCCAGTAGTATACAACTCGACTATGGCTACACCTTC. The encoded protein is CASSIQLDYGYTF.

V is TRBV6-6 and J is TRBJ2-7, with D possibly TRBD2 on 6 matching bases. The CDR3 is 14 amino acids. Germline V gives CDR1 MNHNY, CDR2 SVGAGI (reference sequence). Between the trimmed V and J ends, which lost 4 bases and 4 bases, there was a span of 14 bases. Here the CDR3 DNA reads TGTGCCAGCAGTTCCATGTTCAGCGGGTACGAGCAGTACTTC. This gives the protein CASSSMFSGYEQYF.

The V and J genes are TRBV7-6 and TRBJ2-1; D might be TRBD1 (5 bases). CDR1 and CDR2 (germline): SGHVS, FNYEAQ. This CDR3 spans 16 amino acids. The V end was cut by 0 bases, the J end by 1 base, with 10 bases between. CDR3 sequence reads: CASSLAQAGSYNEQFF. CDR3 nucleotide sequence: TGTGCCAGCAGCTTAGCACAGGCTGGGTCCTACAATGAGCAGTTCTTC.

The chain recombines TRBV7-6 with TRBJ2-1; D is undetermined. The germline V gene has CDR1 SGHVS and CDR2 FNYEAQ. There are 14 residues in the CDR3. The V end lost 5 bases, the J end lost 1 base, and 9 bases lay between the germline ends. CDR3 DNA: TGTGCCAGCAGCCGCATAGGGTCCTACAATGAGCAGTTCTTC. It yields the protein CASSRIGSYNEQFF.